The 28 T cell receptor beta chains below come from one sample, sequenced in a study of Ad26.COV2.S vaccination and SARS-CoV-2 variants. Sample treatment: some 19 received Ad26.COV2.S at low or high dose, single or two shots; about 5 received placebo; per-sample allocation not given. Sample collection was performed on day 63 after the first vaccine or placebo injection. Sequencing was performed with immunoSEQ multiplex PCR; in TCRdb, only in-frame clones are kept and a portion is missing. Here the sample spans hundreds of thousands of clones, 80% to 90% being singletons. Sequencing was performed on peripheral blood, taken in a trial of Ad26.COV2.S vaccine versus placebo. These TCRs come from a person aged 18-65 years who received the Ad26.COV2.S COVID-19 vaccine or a placebo.

The chain couples TRBV2 to TRBJ2-1; D might be TRBD1 (5 bases). The CDR3 is 14 amino acids. The V gene lost 6 bases and the J gene lost 4 bases, with 13 bases spanning the gap. Germline V gene data show CDR1 as SNHLY and CDR2 as FYNNEI. As DNA, the CDR3 is TGTGCCAGCAGAGTTTCTCCAGGGTACAATGAGCAGTTCTTC. This codes for CASRVSPGYNEQFF.

The chain carries TRBV9 and TRBJ2-7, with D uncertain. From germline, CDR1 is SGDLS and CDR2 YYNGEE. V dropped 3 bases and J dropped 3 bases, with 10 bases sitting between them. The CDR3 loop spans 13 amino acids. The CDR3 nucleotides read TGTGCCAGCAGCGAGGCGGTAGGCTACGAGCAGTACTTC. Amino acids: CASSEAVGYEQYF.

The chain employs TRBV5-5 and TRBJ2-1, with 9 nucleotides matching TRBD2. This CDR3 is built from 15 residues. V gave up 4 bases and J gave up 2 bases; unmatched junction bases: 4. Germline CDR1 SGHKS, CDR2 YYEKEE (reference sequence). CDR3 sequence (DNA): TGTGCCAGCAGCCAGACTAGCGGCACCTACAATGAGCAGTTCTTC. It specifies CASSQTSGTYNEQFF.

This CDR3 is CASSLTRTGVDEQYF. The CDR3 nucleotides read TGTGCCAGCTCCTTGACTAGGACTGGGGTCGACGAGCAGTACTTC. J is TRBJ2-7 and V is TRBV18; D is perhaps TRBD2 (6 bases). CDR1 and CDR2 (germline): KGHSH, LQKENI. V lost 6 bases, J lost 5 bases, and 20 bases lay in between. This CDR3 contains 15 residues. Based on the CDR3 plus reference TRBV18 and TRBJ2-7, the full variable domain is NAGVMQNPRHLVRRRGQEARLRCSPMKGHSHVYWYRQLPEEGLKFMVYLQKENIIDESGMPKERFSAEFPKEGPSILRIQQVVRGDSAAYFCASSLTRTGVDEQYFGPGTRLTVT.

The CDR3 sequence: CASRTDIGGVAFF. CDR3 DNA: TGTGCCAGCAGGACCGACATCGGGGGTGTAGCTTTCTTT. The chain joins TRBV3-1 (or the pseudogene TRBV3-2) to TRBJ1-1, with D perhaps matching TRBD1 (5 bases). CDR1 and CDR2 (germline): LGHDT, YNNKEL (reference sequence). With 6 bases removed from V and 10 bases from J, the gap between germline ends came to 18 bases. The CDR3 spans 13 residues.

This clone has only one observation. V is TRBV5-4 and J is TRBJ2-1, with D tentatively TRBD1 (5 bases). Trimming took off 0 bases at V and 7 bases at J, with 14 bases between the two ends. CDR1 SGHNT and CDR2 YYREEE come from the germline V gene (reference sequence). The CDR3 spans 15 residues. The CDR3 bases are TGTGCCAGCAGCTTGGGGCAGGGCATGGGTAATGAGCAGTTCTTC. The encoded protein is CASSLGQGMGNEQFF.

The rearrangement joins TRBV5-1 to TRBJ2-5; D gene ambiguous. With 2 bases removed from V and 3 bases from J, the gap between germline ends came to 2 bases. The CDR3 has 11 residues. CDR1 SGHRS and CDR2 YFSETQ come from the germline V gene. The CDR3 region is CASSLKETQYF. In DNA form, the CDR3 reads TGCGCCAGCAGCTTAAAAGAGACCCAGTACTTC.

The table lists this clone with a few counts. The J gene is TRBJ1-3, the V gene TRBV19; D not certain. Trimming cost V 3 bases and J 4 bases, with 10 bases left between them. The CDR3 spans 14 residues. CDR1 and CDR2 from the germline V gene are LNHDA and SQIVND (reference sequence). CDR3 protein: CASSIGLGGNTIYF. The DNA of the CDR3 is TGTGCCAGTAGTATTGGACTGGGAGGAAACACCATATATTTT.

The chain employs TRBV28 and TRBJ1-6, with D perhaps TRBD1 (5 bases). Trimming removed 1 base at V and 5 bases at J, with 12 bases between. Per the germline V gene, CDR1 is MDHEN and CDR2 is SYDVKM. This CDR3 spans 16 amino acids. CDR3 sequence reads: CASSLSPDINNSPLHF. CDR3 sequence (DNA): TGTGCCAGCAGTTTATCGCCGGACATAAATAATTCACCCCTCCACTTT.

CDR3 protein: CASSPRQGGTNEKLFF. In DNA form, the CDR3 reads TGTGCCAGCAGCCCTCGACAGGGGGGGACTAATGAAAAACTGTTTTTT. The V and J genes are TRBV7-2 and TRBJ1-4; 9 nucleotides line up with TRBD1. V was pared by 5 bases and J by 2 bases, with 6 bases of the junction left unmatched. CDR3 size: 16 residues. From germline, CDR1 is SGHTA and CDR2 FQGNSA.

The gene calls are TRBV16 and TRBJ1-4, with TRBD1 matching over 8 bases. Trimming cost V 5 bases and J 0 bases; bases outside gene matches: 11. CDR3 size: 18 residues. Germline loops: CDR1 KGHSY, CDR2 FQNENV. CDR3 nucleotides: TGTGCCAGCAGCGCAGGACAGGGACCAAGAGCAACTAATGAAAAACTGTTTTTT. This encodes CASSAGQGPRATNEKLFF.

V and J are TRBV6-7 and TRBJ2-6, with D possibly matching TRBD1 (6 bases). TRBV6-7 is identified as an open reading frame with a role that is uncertain. V lost 0 bases to trimming and J lost 0 bases, with 12 bases between them. The CDR3 is 18 amino acids. The DNA of the CDR3 is TGTGCCAGCAGTTACTCTGGGGGCGGATTCTCTGGGGCCAACGTCCTGACTTTC. It translates to CASSYSGGGFSGANVLTF.

CDR3: CATSRDYDTNTGELFF. In DNA form, the CDR3 reads TGTGCCACCAGCAGAGATTACGATACTAACACCGGGGAGCTGTTTTTT. The chain joins TRBV15 to TRBJ2-2, with no clear D. CDR1 and CDR2 (germline): LNHNV, YYDKDF (reference sequence). V lost 0 bases and J lost 2, with 10 bases in between. The CDR3 is made up of 16 amino acids.

This clone was seen only once. This chain connects TRBV6-5 to TRBJ1-2, with a possible D match to TRBD1 (5 bases). Trimming removed 3 bases at V and 4 bases at J, with 15 bases between. The CDR3 totals 15 residues. Per germline, CDR1 MNHEY and CDR2 SVGAGI. The CDR3 sequence: CASSYVQGLGYGYTF. As DNA, the CDR3 is TGTGCCAGCAGTTATGTTCAGGGCCTGGGCTATGGCTACACCTTC.

The chain is built from TRBV18 and TRBJ2-1, with a possible D match to TRBD2 (7 bases). Germline V CDR1 and CDR2: KGHSH, LQKENI. This CDR3 comprises 15 residues. V was pared by 3 bases and J by 2 bases, with 11 bases between. CDR3 sequence: CASSPRGGPYNEQFF. In nucleotides, the CDR3 is TGTGCCAGCTCACCCCGCGGGGGCCCCTACAATGAGCAGTTCTTC. The whole variable domain, filled in from reference TRBV18 and TRBJ2-1, reads NAGVMQNPRHLVRRRGQEARLRCSPMKGHSHVYWYRQLPEEGLKFMVYLQKENIIDESGMPKERFSAEFPKEGPSILRIQQVVRGDSAAYFCASSPRGGPYNEQFFGPGTRLTVL.

The chain is built from TRBV30 and TRBJ2-7; a possible D gene is TRBD1 (7 bases). CDR1 GTSNPN and CDR2 SVGIG come from the germline V gene (reference sequence). V lost 1 base and J lost 0, with 28 bases in between. The CDR3 is 20 amino acids. For the CDR3, the DNA is TGTGCCTGGAGTGATGGGAGGTCTTACTTGGCGGGACAGAACTCCTACGAGCAGTACTTC. Protein: CAWSDGRSYLAGQNSYEQYF.

The chain has TRBV7-2 and TRBJ1-4; perhaps TRBD1 as D (5 bases). The CDR3 has 14 amino acids. The germline V gene has CDR1 SGHTA and CDR2 FQGNSA. V was cut by 1 base and J by 5 bases, with 8 bases left in between. CDR3 sequence reads: CASSLGGGNEKLFF. The CDR3 DNA sequence: TGTGCCAGCAGCTTAGGGGGGGGGAATGAAAAACTGTTTTTT.

This chain links TRBV2 with TRBJ1-2; D possibly corresponds to TRBD1 (5 bases). The V end lost 5 bases, the J end lost 0 bases, and 16 bases lay between the germline ends. The germline gives CDR1 SNHLY, CDR2 FYNNEI. CDR3 length equals 16 residues. Here the CDR3 reads CASSPTGRGTNYGYTF. For the CDR3, the DNA is TGTGCCAGCAGTCCAACGGGGCGGGGAACTAACTATGGCTACACCTTC.

This clone has only one observation. J is TRBJ1-1 and V is TRBV28; D remains ambiguous. The ends were cut back, 5 bases at V and 1 base at J, with 11 bases in the middle. The CDR3 spans 14 residues. From germline, CDR1 is MDHEN and CDR2 SYDVKM. CDR3 protein: CASSPGVSNTEAFF. CDR3 sequence (DNA): TGTGCCAGCAGTCCCGGGGTGTCGAACACTGAAGCTTTCTTT.

The chain employs TRBV29-1 and TRBJ2-1, with TRBD2 matching over 10 bases. CDR1 and CDR2 from the germline V gene are SQVTM and ANQGSEA. CDR3 length equals 15 residues. The ends lost 3 bases at V and 10 bases at J; junction bases unmatched: 12. CDR3 nucleotide sequence: TGCAGCGTTGAGTGGACTAGCGGAACAACTCGGGAGCAGTTCTTC. It encodes CSVEWTSGTTREQFF.

The V gene is TRBV27, the J gene TRBJ1-5; 7 positions agree with TRBD1. Germline V gene sequence: CDR1 MNHEY, CDR2 SMNVEV (reference sequence). The CDR3 loop spans 14 amino acids. V lost 5 bases, J lost 4 bases, and 5 bases stayed unmatched. The CDR3 nucleotides read TGTGCCAGCAGTACCCGACAGGGAAATCAGCCCCAGCATTTT. The encoded protein is CASSTRQGNQPQHF.

The chain combines TRBV3-1 (or the pseudogene TRBV3-2) with TRBJ2-1; D is ambiguous. This CDR3 contains 13 residues. CDR1 LGHDT and CDR2 YNNKEL come from the germline V gene (reference sequence). The V gene lost 0 bases and the J gene lost 6 bases, with 6 bases spanning the gap. The CDR3 DNA reads TGTGCCAGCAGCCAAGATGACCCCAATGAGCAGTTCTTC. It specifies CASSQDDPNEQFF.

The rearrangement joins TRBV4-2 to TRBJ1-3, with unresolved D. CDR3 length: 15 amino acids. V gave up 0 bases and J gave up 0 bases, with 6 bases separating them. The V gene's germline CDR1 is LGHNA and CDR2 YNFKEQ. CDR3 amino acids: CASSQDGISGNTIYF. DNA for the CDR3: TGTGCCAGCAGCCAAGACGGAATCTCTGGAAACACCATATATTTT.

A note on this clone: Other DNA sequences from this sample encode an identical CDR3 as well. The CDR3 region has the DNA TGTGCCAGCAGCCAAGTGGGCAATGAGCAGTTCTTC. Its protein is CASSQVGNEQFF. The chain recombines TRBV3-1 (or the pseudogene TRBV3-2) with TRBJ2-1; unclear D gene. The CDR3 runs 12 residues. Germline V lookup: CDR1 LGHDT, CDR2 YNNKEL (reference sequence). V lost 1 base and J lost 6, with 4 bases in between.

The chain couples TRBV15 to TRBJ2-1, with D perhaps matching TRBD2 (7 bases). CDR1 and CDR2 from the germline V gene are LNHNV and YYDKDF (reference sequence). Trimming shortened V by 4 bases and J by 4 bases, and 14 bases separated the two germline ends. The CDR3 contains 15 residues. In nucleotides, the CDR3 is TGTGCCACCAGCAAACTCGAGGGGGGGTACAATGAGCAGTTCTTC. Translation gives CATSKLEGGYNEQFF.

The CDR3 is CASSTGLAGADEQFF. The CDR3, as DNA: TGTGCCAGCAGCACGGGACTAGCGGGAGCCGATGAGCAGTTCTTC. The chain carries TRBV5-4 and TRBJ2-1; TRBD2 matches at 14 bases. Trimming at V came to 4 bases and at J to 8 bases, leaving 5 bases not matched to a gene. Per the germline V gene, CDR1 is SGHNT and CDR2 is YYREEE (reference sequence). The CDR3 runs to 15 residues.

The chain recombines TRBV19 with TRBJ1-5; D is possibly TRBD1 (5 bases). V was cut by 3 bases and J by 7 bases, with 13 bases left in between. CDR1 and CDR2 (germline): LNHDA, SQIVND (reference sequence). The CDR3 runs 14 residues. As DNA, the CDR3 is TGTGCCAGTAGTATGCGCAGGGAGGGACAGCCCCAGCATTTT. It yields the protein CASSMRREGQPQHF.

V gene TRBV5-5 combines with J gene TRBJ2-3; no clear D gene. With 0 bases removed from V and 1 base from J, the gap between germline ends came to 9 bases. CDR1 is SGHKS and CDR2 is YYEKEE in the germline V gene (reference sequence). The CDR3 is made up of 15 amino acids. The CDR3 nucleotides read TGTGCCAGCAGCTTGGGGTCAGGCCGCACAGATACGCAGTATTTT. As protein: CASSLGSGRTDTQYF.